This T cell receptor (beta chain) was obtained from a study of graft-versus-host responses after intestinal transplantation. Study in general: Anti-thymocyte globulin served as induction for all recipients, who then took tacrolimus and steroids for 2 to 4 years.

TCRdb's copy holds only in-frame clones and misses some; the assay was immunoSEQ multiplex PCR. The table lists about 38,000 clones, roughly 94% of them singletons. The CDR3 runs to 15 residues. Study observations and caveats: Researchers found GvH clones in recipient marrow, and some showed up first in ileum or blood. After transplant, early declines in HvG clones were associated with peak levels of circulating GvH clones.

Concerning this clone itself: Antigen: not known.

The sequence was obtained from a human donor who was the organ donor for an intestinal transplant. The rearrangement links TRBV21-1 to TRBJ1-3. TRBV21-1 is noted as a pseudogene. This specimen consisted of unstimulated CD4+ T cells sorted from spleen or lymph node cells, obtained before transplant. Here the CDR3 reads CASRSSLHARNTIYF. CDR3 DNA sequence: TGTGCCAGCAGATCGAGTCTACACGCACGAAACACCATATATTTT.